This T cell receptor (beta chain) was found in a study of cytomegalovirus exposure and HLA in healthy donors. Comments on this clone: Its antigen is not identified.

Broader study findings: Using the classifier, cytomegalovirus status was reportedly diagnosed with high specificity and sensitivity. For most subjects, TCR beta sequences were reported to predict HLA-A and HLA-B alleles with accuracy.

The V gene lost 2 bases and the J gene lost 5 bases, with 13 bases spanning the gap. Germline V gene lookup returns CDR1 SGHDT and CDR2 YYEEEE. This CDR3 is built from 14 residues. A multiplex PCR was run with 60 Vbeta primers and 13 Jbeta primers. Clones were sequenced by immunoSEQ multiplex PCR, and TCRdb holds only the in-frame ones, with some missing. The top ten hold 3% to 3.5% of the sample, which has more than 85,000 clones, 60% to 80% seen once. This clonotype originated in a man aged 25-40 years in good health and CMV-seronegative. Sequencing used PBMCs. This sequence joins TRBV5-6 and TRBJ1-2, with D tentatively TRBD1 (5 bases). The CDR3 nucleotides read TGTGCCAGCAGCTTAGTACAGGTGCAGTATGGCTACACCTTC. As protein: CASSLVQVQYGYTF.